Detailed here is one T cell receptor beta chain. Its antigen is undetermined. This specimen belongs to a study of T-cell memory formation after mild COVID-19. Across the whole study: Each donor largely had its own TCR clusters.

V trimming: 3 bases; J trimming: 0 bases; junction bases outside the gene matches: 3. The CDR3 extends over 16 amino acids. Germline lookup yields CDR1 KGHSH and CDR2 LQKENI. TCRdb called the 5' RACE reads again in MiXCR, with one record for every CDR3 protein. The repertoire consists of approximately 150,000 distinct CDR3 sequences, with under 25% occurring once and the leading ten covering about 2.1%. Study results and limitations: Clones that contracted from day 15 to 85 were balanced CD4/CD8, while later expanders leaned CD4+.

The sample comprised PBMCs or a T cell subset sorted from them (not recorded which). This chain uses TRBV18 with TRBJ2-2, with 8 positions matching TRBD2. The clonotype comes from an adult woman who had mild COVID-19 (a few samples of this study predate the infection). Cell type and time point are not known. The CDR3 nucleotides are TGTGCCAGCTCACCCCAGGGACTAGCGAACACCGGGGAGCTGTTTTTT. It yields the protein CASSPQGLANTGELFF.